These 6 T cell receptor beta chains came from one sample sequenced in a study of cytomegalovirus exposure and HLA in healthy donors (dated by TCRdb to 2017 to 2019). The library was generated by the immunoSEQ multiplex PCR assay. TCRdb took this table from immuneACCESS and kept in-frame rearrangements with V and J called. Such tables lack part of the clones; where checked against another copy, unresolved V genes explain under half of the gap, and the rest is unexplained. The sample table holds roughly 130,000 clones, of which about 90% were seen once. Roughly 6.4% of the sample is taken by the ten largest. The sample consisted of PBMCs. These TCRs come from a woman in her 30s in good health and CMV-seropositive.

The chain carries TRBV5-4 and TRBJ2-1, with 7 positions matching TRBD1. Germline V gene lookup returns CDR1 SGHNT and CDR2 YYREEE (reference sequence). The CDR3 runs 18 residues. The V segment lost 4 bases and the J segment 0 bases; nucleotides outside the gene matches: 13. The CDR3 protein is CASSPRDSHMSSYNEQFF. CDR3 sequence (DNA): TGTGCCAGCAGCCCCCGGGACAGCCACATGAGCTCCTACAATGAGCAGTTCTTC.

V usage is TRBV15 and J usage is TRBJ2-3; D gene uncertain. The CDR3 has 11 amino acids. Germline V gene data show CDR1 as LNHNV and CDR2 as YYDKDF (reference sequence). V lost 5 bases to trimming and J lost 4 bases, with 4 bases between them. The CDR3 DNA sequence: TGTGCCACCAGCCTCGCAGATACGCAGTATTTT. It is translated as CATSLADTQYF.

The V and J genes are TRBV9 and TRBJ2-7; 9 bases align to TRBD2. Germline CDR1 and CDR2: SGDLS and YYNGEE. CDR3 size: 15 residues. V trimming: 0 bases; J trimming: 6 bases; junction bases outside the gene matches: 7. The CDR3 loop reads CASSVDGGRAGEQYF. The DNA of the CDR3 is TGTGCCAGCAGCGTAGATGGCGGGAGGGCGGGCGAGCAGTACTTC. The variable domain in full, with the rest retrieved from reference TRBV9 and TRBJ2-7, is DSGVTQTPKHLITATGQRVTLRCSPRSGDLSVYWYQQSLDQGLQFLIQYYNGEERAKGNILERFSAQQFPDLHSELNLSSLELGDSALYFCASSVDGGRAGEQYFGPGTRLTVT.

V and J are TRBV6-6 and TRBJ2-2; no clear D. The CDR3 extends over 16 amino acids. Germline CDR1 MNHNY, CDR2 SVGAGI (reference sequence). The V gene lost 2 bases and the J gene lost 4 bases, with 14 bases spanning the gap. In nucleotides, the CDR3 is TGTGCCAGCAGTTACAGGTGGGCTGGATCCACCGGGGAGCTGTTTTTT. It translates to CASSYRWAGSTGELFF.

This chain uses TRBV28 with TRBJ1-5; 9 bases are a match to TRBD1. CDR3 length equals 14 residues. Germline trimming cut 5 bases from V and 4 bases from J; bases unmatched to any gene: 3. CDR1 MDHEN and CDR2 SYDVKM come from the germline V gene. The CDR3 sequence is CASSGGTGNQPQHF. The CDR3 DNA reads as TGTGCCAGCAGTGGCGGGACAGGGAATCAGCCCCAGCATTTT.

The gene calls are TRBV21-1 and TRBJ2-1; the table's D call TRBD2 went unverified against the DNA. TRBV21-1 constitutes a pseudogene. The CDR3 runs to 21 residues. The CDR3: CASSKESAREGLVSSYNEQFF. In DNA, the CDR3 is TGTGCCAGCAGCAAAGAAAGTGCGCGGGAGGGCCTCGTAAGCTCCTACAATGAGCAGTTCTTC.